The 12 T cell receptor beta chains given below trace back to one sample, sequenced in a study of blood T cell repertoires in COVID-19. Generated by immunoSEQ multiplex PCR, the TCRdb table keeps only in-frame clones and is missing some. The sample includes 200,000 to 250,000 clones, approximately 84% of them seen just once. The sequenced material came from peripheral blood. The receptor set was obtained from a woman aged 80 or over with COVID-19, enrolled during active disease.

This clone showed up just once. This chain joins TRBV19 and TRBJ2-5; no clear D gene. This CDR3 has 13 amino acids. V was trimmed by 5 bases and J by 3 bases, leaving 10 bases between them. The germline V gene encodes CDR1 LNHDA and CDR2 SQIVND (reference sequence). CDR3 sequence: CASSGDGEETQYF. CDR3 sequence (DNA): TGTGCCAGTAGTGGAGATGGAGAAGAGACCCAGTACTTC.

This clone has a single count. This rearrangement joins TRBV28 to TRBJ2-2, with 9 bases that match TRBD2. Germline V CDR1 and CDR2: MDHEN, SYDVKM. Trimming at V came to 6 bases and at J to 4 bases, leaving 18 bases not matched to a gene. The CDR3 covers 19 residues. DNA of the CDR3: TGTGCCAGCAGCCCGTTTAGGGGTAGCGGGAGTTTCGGCACCGGGGAGCTGTTTTTT. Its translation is CASSPFRGSGSFGTGELFF.

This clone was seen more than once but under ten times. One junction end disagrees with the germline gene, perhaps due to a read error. The CDR3 loop is CASTLQGQETQYF. The CDR3, as DNA: TGTGCCAGCACTTTACAGGGGCAAGAGACCCAGTACTTC. The chain combines TRBV28 with TRBJ2-5; 7 bases are shared with TRBD1. Germline V gives CDR1 MDHEN, CDR2 SYDVKM. The CDR3 loop spans 13 amino acids. Based on the CDR3 plus reference TRBV28 and TRBJ2-5, the full variable domain is DVKVTQSSRYLVKRTGEKVFLECVQDMDHENMFWYRQDPGLGLRLIYFSYDVKMKEKGDIPEGYSVSREKKERFSLILESASTNQTSMYLCASTLQGQETQYFGPGTRLLVL.

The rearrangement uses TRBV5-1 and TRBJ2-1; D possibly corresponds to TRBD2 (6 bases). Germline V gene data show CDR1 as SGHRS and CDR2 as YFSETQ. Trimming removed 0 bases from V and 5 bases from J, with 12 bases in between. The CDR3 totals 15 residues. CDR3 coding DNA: TGCGCCAGCAGCTTGGCCCCCGGGAGCGACAATGAGCAGTTCTTC. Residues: CASSLAPGSDNEQFF.

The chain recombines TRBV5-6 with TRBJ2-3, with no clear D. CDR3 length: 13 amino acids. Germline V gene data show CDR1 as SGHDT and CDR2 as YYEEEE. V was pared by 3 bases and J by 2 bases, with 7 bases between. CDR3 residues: CASSSTITDTQYF. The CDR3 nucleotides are TGTGCCAGCAGCTCTACGATCACAGATACGCAGTATTTT.

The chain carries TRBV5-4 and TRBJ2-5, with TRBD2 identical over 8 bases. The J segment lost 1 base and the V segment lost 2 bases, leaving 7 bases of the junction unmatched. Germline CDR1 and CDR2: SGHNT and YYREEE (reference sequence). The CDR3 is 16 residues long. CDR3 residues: CASSFGIGGVQETQYF. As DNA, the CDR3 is TGTGCCAGCAGCTTTGGTATCGGGGGGGTCCAAGAGACCCAGTACTTC.

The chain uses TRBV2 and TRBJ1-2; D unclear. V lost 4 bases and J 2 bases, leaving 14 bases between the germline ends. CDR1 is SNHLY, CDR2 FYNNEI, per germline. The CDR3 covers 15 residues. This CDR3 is CASSAVMSPNYGYTF. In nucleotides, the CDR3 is TGTGCCAGCAGTGCGGTTATGAGCCCAAACTATGGCTACACCTTC. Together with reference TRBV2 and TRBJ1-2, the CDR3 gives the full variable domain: EPEVTQTPSHQVTQMGQEVILRCVPISNHLYFYWYRQILGQKVEFLVSFYNNEISEKSEIFDDQFSVERPDGSNFTLKIRSTKLEDSAMYFCASSAVMSPNYGYTFGSGTRLTVV.

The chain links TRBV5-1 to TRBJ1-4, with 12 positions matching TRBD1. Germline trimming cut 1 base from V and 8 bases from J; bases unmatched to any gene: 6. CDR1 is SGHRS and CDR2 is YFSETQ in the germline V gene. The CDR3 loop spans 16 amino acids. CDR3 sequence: CASSLSGTGGLEKLFF. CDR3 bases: TGCGCCAGCAGCTTGTCCGGGACAGGGGGCCTAGAAAAACTGTTTTTT.

The CDR3 region has the DNA TGCGCCAGCAGCCAAGAAGAGATAACGAACACTGAAGCTTTCTTT. Translating it yields CASSQEEITNTEAFF. The chain is built from TRBV4-1 and TRBJ1-1; D is undetermined. This CDR3 has 15 residues. Trimming pared 0 bases from V and 1 base from J, leaving 9 bases between. Germline CDR1 is MGHRA and CDR2 is YSYEKL.

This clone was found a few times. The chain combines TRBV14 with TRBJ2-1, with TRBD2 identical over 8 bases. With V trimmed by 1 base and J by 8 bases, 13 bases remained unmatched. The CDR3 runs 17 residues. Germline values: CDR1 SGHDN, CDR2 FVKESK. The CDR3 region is CASSQGALGLARDEQFF. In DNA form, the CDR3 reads TGTGCCAGCAGCCAAGGAGCTCTAGGACTAGCCAGGGATGAGCAGTTCTTC.

CDR3 sequence reads: CASSLSRSYTF. In DNA form, the CDR3 reads TGTGCCAGCAGCCTGTCCAGAAGCTACACCTTC. The rearrangement links TRBV28 to TRBJ1-2; D gene ambiguous. This CDR3 contains 11 residues. The V end was cut by 6 bases, the J end by 9 bases, with 11 bases between. From germline, CDR1 is MDHEN and CDR2 SYDVKM.

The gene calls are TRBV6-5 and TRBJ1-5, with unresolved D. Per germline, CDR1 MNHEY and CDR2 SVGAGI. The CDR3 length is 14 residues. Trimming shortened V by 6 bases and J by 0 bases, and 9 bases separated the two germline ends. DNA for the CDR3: TGTGCCAGCAGCGAGGTGATTAGCAATCAGCCCCAGCATTTT. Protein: CASSEVISNQPQHF.